This entry concerns a single TCR beta chain. Many counts were recorded for this clonotype. There is no known antigen for this receptor. Base qualities were left out, and no much larger clone turns up one base away. The sample belongs to a study of tumor-infiltrating lymphocytes in primary liver carcinoma (dated by TCRdb to 2017 to 2019). The study in broad terms: Four to six patients with histopathologically diagnosed primary liver carcinoma underwent surgical resection in China between late 2015 and March 2016. Of the five patients, three men and two women aged 30 to 69 years, four had hepatocellular carcinoma and one had combined HCC and intrahepatic cholangiocarcinoma. The five patients had tumors staged T1-T3 N0M0, with maximum diameters ranging from about 4.2 to 10 cm. Samples yielded roughly 3.5 to 7.13 million productive TCRbeta reads; read depth did not differ significantly between tissue types. TCRbeta repertoire sequencing, expression microarrays and whole-exome sequencing were combined in the study across five regions of each liver tumor, with adjacent normal tissue and blood also included. TCRbeta repertoire sequencing covered roughly 35 specimens from 5 patients: approximately 25 tumor regions, 5 adjacent noncancerous liver tissues and 5 peripheral blood samples. Reproducibility between technical replicate repertoires was high, with correlation coefficients above 0.95 and mean shared-clone rates roughly 0.87.

From the germline V gene, CDR1 is MNHEY and CDR2 is SVGAGI. The CDR3 runs 12 amino acids, cysteine and phenylalanine included. Left in the record is the CDR3 DNA by itself, 36 bases read in frame from the first base. The junction shows trimming of 6 bases on V and 10 bases on J, and the gene matches do not reach 6 bases of it. Findings and caveats that apply to the study as a whole: Only the TCR beta chain was sequenced, so true repertoire diversity is likely underestimated because unpaired alpha chains were not captured. Since the samples were bulk and unsorted, there was no way to compare CD4+ and CD8+ T cell repertoires. Only five patients were included in the study, and the authors note that the findings should be validated in a larger study. Repertoire overlap was found to be higher between tumor regions (mean about 36%) than between tumor-adjacent (roughly 17%) or tumor-blood (14%) pairs, consistent with antigen-driven expansion. The top 250 clones made up a significantly larger repertoire fraction in tumors than in blood (p = 0.039).

TCRbeta-specific cDNA was reverse-transcribed from 500 ng total RNA using a constant-region primer and ProtoScript II reverse transcriptase. The TCRbeta libraries were prepared through three rounds of nested multiplex PCR following a slightly modified ARM-PCR procedure. The first two PCR rounds used multiplex TRBV1-TRBV30 forward primers with a Cbeta reverse primer, each for 10 cycles. A final 25-cycle PCR with Deep VentR polymerase added sample barcodes and Illumina adapters. Before sequencing, amplicons of 200-500 bp were purified from gel using a QIAquick gel extraction kit. The TCRbeta amplicons were sequenced with 250-bp paired-end reads on an Illumina HiSeq 2500. Regarding the original processing steps: Trimmomatic v0.33 was used to quality-trim the reads, and FLASH v1.2.11 was used to merge paired reads so that full CDR3 sequences could be recovered. MiGEC v1.2.1b assigned V, D and J germline segments to the rearranged TCRbeta sequences. Clonotype statistics and Shannon-Wiener diversity indices were calculated with VDJtools v1.0.0. Except for diversity analysis, only the 250 most abundant clonotypes of each sample were used in subsequent analyses to reduce sampling bias. Starting from the raw public reads, TCRdb applied fastp trimming at Q25, assembled clones with MiXCR and retained in-frame beta chains. Each CDR3 protein gets just one entry, which takes the most common genes and DNA from the rows behind it. TCRdb's processing, not the study's, gives the V and J calls here. Here the sample has about 310,000 distinct CDR3 sequences; around 50% occur a single time. 15% to 20% of the sample is taken by the ten largest.

Blood RNA was extracted from unsorted whole blood using TRIzol reagent, and germline DNA was obtained with the DNeasy Blood & Tissue kit. At the time of sampling, the patients had chronic HBV infection and had not received any treatment. Before surgery, approximately 4 milliliters of peripheral blood were drawn into K2EDTA tubes. The chain links TRBV6-5 with TRBJ1-1; 9 bases in the middle match TRBD1. The clonotype originates from a woman aged 25 to 39 with primary liver carcinoma and hepatitis B virus infection. Sequenced input: peripheral blood. At the DNA level, the sequence is TGTGCCAGCAGAGAGGACAGGGGAAGAGCTTTCTTT. This encodes CASREDRGRAFF.